Listed below are T cell receptor beta chains from one sample, sequenced in a study of cytotoxic CD8 clonotypes in ibrutinib-treated CLL. Repertoires were generated with immunoSEQ multiplex PCR, while TCRdb's copy carries only in-frame clones and drops some. The table records about 72,000 clones, around 81% of them present only once. The sample here was PBMCs, taken at disease progression, from a patient treated with ibrutinib. The receptors come from a human donor with chronic lymphocytic leukemia. The CDR3 runs from the conserved cysteine through the conserved F or W.

>TRBJ1-2|TRBV7-9
CASSPHSYGYTF
>TRBJ1-3|TRBV4-1
CASSPFFAGTGNTIYF
>TRBJ1-3|TRBV30
CAWNRGQTGNTIYF
>TRBJ2-7|TRBV30
CAWSVYSEQYF
>TRBJ1-4|TRBV4-1
CASSKGQAPNEKLFF
>TRBJ2-1|TRBV12-5
CATQDRVSYNEQFF
>TRBJ2-3|TRBV28
CASSITDTQYF
>TRBJ1-1|TRBV10-2
CASSADYRGRAFF
>TRBJ2-7|TRBV15
CATSRERSSGRAISYEQYF
>TRBJ2-1|TRBV19
CASSPGLSSYNEQFF
>TRBJ1-2|TRBV5-4
CASSSGITNYGYTF
>TRBJ2-5|TRBV28
CASSLGQGASGTQYF
>TRBJ2-7|TRBV6-6
CASSYIVTGYEQYF
>TRBJ2-3|TRBV29-1
CSVAGQGGTDTQYF
>TRBJ1-2|TRBV11-3
CASSSTGGYGYTF
>TRBJ1-1|TRBV5-1
CASSLRPSEAFF
>TRBJ1-6|TRBV5-1
CASSQATGLSSPLHF
>TRBJ1-2|TRBV2
CASSGAGTEYGYTF
>TRBJ2-5|TRBV4-1
CASRRQGAPQETQYF
>TRBJ1-1|TRBV7-2
CASSTEIGVMNTEAFF
>TRBJ2-5|TRBV7-2
CASSLTALQGGETQYF
>TRBJ2-7|TRBV6-6
CASRERTGVRYEQYF
>TRBJ2-7|TRBV29-1
CSVDSPTGYEQYF
>TRBJ1-5|TRBV25-1
CASSEQGANQPQHF
>TRBJ1-3|TRBV6-1
CASMTGVYFGNTIYF
>TRBJ1-1|TRBV6-1
CASSGRQGWVNTEAFF
>TRBJ2-3|TRBV4-1
CASSRTGGTTDTQYF
>TRBJ2-1|TRBV5-1
CASSVRLLPPGEQFF
>TRBJ1-2|TRBV27
CASSAGGGGYTF
>TRBJ1-4|TRBV18
CASSPTYGDEKLFF
>TRBJ2-1|TRBV9
CASSVAVASGRGVNEQFF
>TRBJ1-5|TRBV6-5
CASSQGGMRQPQHF
>TRBJ2-7|TRBV5-1
CASSFLASGMSYEQYF
>TRBJ1-1|TRBV9
CASSLDAMNTEAFF
>TRBJ2-2|TRBV15
CATSSYQRGPRSAGELFF
>TRBJ2-3|TRBV5-1
CASSLRSGGSTDTQYF
>TRBJ2-7|TRBV30
CAWRSPGRASYEQYF
>TRBJ1-2|TRBV7-9
CASSFLGQGNGYTF
>TRBJ1-5|TRBV6-1
CASSGQGYTNQPQHF
>TRBJ2-1|TRBV2
CASSGLAGFYNEQFF
>TRBJ2-2|TRBV4-1
CASSPGTSNTGELFF
>TRBJ1-1|TRBV28
CASSLHGRMAFF
>TRBJ1-3|TRBV7-9
CASSSGTDSGNTIYF
>TRBJ2-1|TRBV7-7
CASGAGTSVDEQFF
>TRBJ1-1|TRBV5-3
CASSPLVGGTLEAFF
>TRBJ2-7|TRBV2
CASSEDSLVYEQYF
>TRBJ1-1|TRBV29-1
CSVWSGNTEAFF
>TRBJ1-1|TRBV7-9
CASSDVAGTGNTEAFF
>TRBJ1-2|TRBV18
CASSTGTGEYAYGYTF
>TRBJ1-4|TRBV15
CATSRDSFNEKLFF
>TRBJ1-5|TRBV7-8
CASSLAAWGLGNQPQHF
>TRBJ1-3|TRBV7-8
CASSLGQRGSGNTIYF
>TRBJ2-3|TRBV6-5
CASSSPSGGTTDTQYF